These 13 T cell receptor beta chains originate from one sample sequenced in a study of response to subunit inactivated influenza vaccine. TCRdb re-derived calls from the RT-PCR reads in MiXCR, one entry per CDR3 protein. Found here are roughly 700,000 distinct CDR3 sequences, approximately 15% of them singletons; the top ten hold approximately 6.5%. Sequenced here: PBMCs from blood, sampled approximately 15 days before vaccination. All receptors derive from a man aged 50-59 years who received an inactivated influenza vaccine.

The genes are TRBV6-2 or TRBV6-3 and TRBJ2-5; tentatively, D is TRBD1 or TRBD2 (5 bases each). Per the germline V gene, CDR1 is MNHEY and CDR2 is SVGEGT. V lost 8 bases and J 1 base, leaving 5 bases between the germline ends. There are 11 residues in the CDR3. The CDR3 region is CASGGQETQYF. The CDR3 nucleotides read TGTGCCAGCGGGGGCCAAGAGACCCAGTACTTC.

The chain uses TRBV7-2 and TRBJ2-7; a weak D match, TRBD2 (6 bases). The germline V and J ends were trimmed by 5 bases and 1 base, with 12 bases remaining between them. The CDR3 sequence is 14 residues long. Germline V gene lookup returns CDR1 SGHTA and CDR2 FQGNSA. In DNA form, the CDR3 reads TGTGCCAGCAGCGACTCGGGGGTGTCCTACGAGCAGTACTTC. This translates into CASSDSGVSYEQYF.

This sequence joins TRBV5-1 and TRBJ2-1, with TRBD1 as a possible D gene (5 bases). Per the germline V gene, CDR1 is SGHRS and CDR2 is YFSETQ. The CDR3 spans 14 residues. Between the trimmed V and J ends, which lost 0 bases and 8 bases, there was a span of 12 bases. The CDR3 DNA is TGCGCCAGCAGCTTGGTGGCAGTAGGGGATGAGCAGTTCTTC. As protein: CASSLVAVGDEQFF.

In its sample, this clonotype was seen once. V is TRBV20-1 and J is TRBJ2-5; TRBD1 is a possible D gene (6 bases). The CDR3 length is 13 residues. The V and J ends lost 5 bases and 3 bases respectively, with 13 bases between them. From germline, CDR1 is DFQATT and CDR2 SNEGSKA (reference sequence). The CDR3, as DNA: TGCAGTGCTTCGACAGGCAATGAAGAGACCCAGTACTTC. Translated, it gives CSASTGNEETQYF.

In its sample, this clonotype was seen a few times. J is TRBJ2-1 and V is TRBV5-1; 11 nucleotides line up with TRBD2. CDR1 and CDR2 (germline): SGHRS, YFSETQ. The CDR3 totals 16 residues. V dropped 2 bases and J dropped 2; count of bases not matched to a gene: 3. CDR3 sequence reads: CASSFSGGVAYNEQFF. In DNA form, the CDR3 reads TGCGCCAGCAGCTTTAGCGGGGGGGTTGCCTACAATGAGCAGTTCTTC.

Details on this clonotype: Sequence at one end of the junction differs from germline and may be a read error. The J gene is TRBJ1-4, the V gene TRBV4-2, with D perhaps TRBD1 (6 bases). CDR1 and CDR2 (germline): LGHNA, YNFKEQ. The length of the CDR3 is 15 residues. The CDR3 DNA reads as TGTGCCACCAGCCAAGACGGGACAAGGGATGAAAAACTGTTTTTT. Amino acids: CATSQDGTRDEKLFF.

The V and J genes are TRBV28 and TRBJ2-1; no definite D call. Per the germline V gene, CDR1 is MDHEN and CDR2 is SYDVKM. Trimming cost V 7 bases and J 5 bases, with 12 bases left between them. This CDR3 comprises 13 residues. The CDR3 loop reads CASIGRIDNEQFF. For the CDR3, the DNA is TGTGCCAGCATCGGCCGGATAGACAATGAGCAGTTCTTC.

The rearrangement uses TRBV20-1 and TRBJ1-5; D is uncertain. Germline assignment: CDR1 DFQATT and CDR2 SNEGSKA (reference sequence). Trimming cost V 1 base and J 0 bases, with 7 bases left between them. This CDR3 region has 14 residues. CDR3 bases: TGCAGTGCTAGAGCACAGATTAGCAATCAGCCCCAGCATTTT. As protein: CSARAQISNQPQHF.

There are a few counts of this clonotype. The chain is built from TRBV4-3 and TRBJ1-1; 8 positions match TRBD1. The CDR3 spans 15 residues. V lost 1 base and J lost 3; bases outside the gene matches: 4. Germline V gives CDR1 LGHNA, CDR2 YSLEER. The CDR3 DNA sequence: TGCGCCAGCAGCCAAGCGACAGGGGCCGACACTGAAGCTTTCTTT. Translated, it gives CASSQATGADTEAFF.

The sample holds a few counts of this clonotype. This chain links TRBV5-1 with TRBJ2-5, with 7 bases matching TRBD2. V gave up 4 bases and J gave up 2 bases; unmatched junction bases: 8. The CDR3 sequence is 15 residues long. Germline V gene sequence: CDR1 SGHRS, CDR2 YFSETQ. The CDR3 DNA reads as TGCGCCAGCAGCCGAGGGAACGGGGGGCAAGAGACCCAGTACTTC. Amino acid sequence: CASSRGNGGQETQYF.

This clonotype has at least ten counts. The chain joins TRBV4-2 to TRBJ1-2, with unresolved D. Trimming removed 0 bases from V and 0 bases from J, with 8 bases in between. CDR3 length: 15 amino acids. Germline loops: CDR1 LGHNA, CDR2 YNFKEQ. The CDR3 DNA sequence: TGTGCCAGCAGCCAAGATAAGACACCTAACTATGGCTACACCTTC. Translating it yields CASSQDKTPNYGYTF.

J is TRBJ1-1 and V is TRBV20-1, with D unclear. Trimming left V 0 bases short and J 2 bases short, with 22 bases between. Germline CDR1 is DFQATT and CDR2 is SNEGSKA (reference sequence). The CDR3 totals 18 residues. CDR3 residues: CSARDPLGSGLVNTEAFF. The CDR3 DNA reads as TGCAGTGCTAGAGATCCCCTTGGATCTGGGCTGGTTAACACTGAAGCTTTCTTT.

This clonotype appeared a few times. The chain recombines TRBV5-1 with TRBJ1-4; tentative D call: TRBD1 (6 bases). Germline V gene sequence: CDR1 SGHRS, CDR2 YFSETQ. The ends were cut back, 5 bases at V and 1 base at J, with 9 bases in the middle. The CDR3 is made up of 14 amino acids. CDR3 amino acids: CASRKGGTNEKLFF. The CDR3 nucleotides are TGCGCCAGCAGAAAGGGGGGAACTAATGAAAAACTGTTTTTT.